The clone carrying this T cell receptor (beta chain) has more than one count but fewer than ten. The same CDR3 arises from other DNA sequences in this sample as well. Germline CDR1 reads SGHTA; CDR2 reads FQGNSA. With V trimmed by 0 bases and J by 2 bases, 2 bases remained unmatched. The CDR3 sequence is 16 residues long. Per the original methods: The authors estimated nucleated cell counts from reference gene primer amplification. Sequencing used immunoSEQ multiplex PCR; TCRdb keeps in-frame clones, though not all of them. The DNA gave D and trimming, while V, J and clone size come from that table. The sample includes just under 350,000 clones, around nine tenths of them seen just once. These data belong to a study of blood T cell repertoires in COVID-19.

The rearrangement links TRBV7-2 to TRBJ2-1; TRBD2 matches 9 bases. This receptor was taken from a woman aged 65 to 85 with COVID-19, enrolled during active disease. The sequenced sample was peripheral blood. Here the CDR3 DNA reads TGTGCCAGCAGCTTAGCAGGCGGGGGGGCCTACAATGAGCAGTTCTTC. Its protein product is CASSLAGGGAYNEQFF. Together with reference TRBV7-2 and TRBJ2-1, the CDR3 gives the full variable domain: GAGVSQSPSNKVTEKGKDVELRCDPISGHTALYWYRQSLGQGLEFLIYFQGNSAPDKSGLPSDRFSAERTGGSVSTLTIQRTQQEDSAVYLCASSLAGGGAYNEQFFGPGTRLTVL.